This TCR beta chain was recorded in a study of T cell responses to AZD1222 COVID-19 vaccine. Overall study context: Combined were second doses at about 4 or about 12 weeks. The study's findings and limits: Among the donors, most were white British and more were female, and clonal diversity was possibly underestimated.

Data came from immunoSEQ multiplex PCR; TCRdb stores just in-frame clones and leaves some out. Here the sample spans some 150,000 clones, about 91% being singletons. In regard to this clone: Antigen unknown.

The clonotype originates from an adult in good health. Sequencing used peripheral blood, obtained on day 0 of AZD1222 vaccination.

CDR3 sequence: CSAGLAGGTGELFF. In DNA form, the CDR3 reads TGCAGTGCCGGACTAGCGGGCGGCACCGGGGAGCTGTTTTTT. The chain joins TRBV29-1 to TRBJ2-2; 11 bases are shared with TRBD2. The CDR3 is made up of 14 amino acids. The germline CDR1 and CDR2 sequences are SQVTM and ANQGSEA.